This entry is about one T cell receptor beta chain. Its antigen is unknown. The source of the sample is a study of cytomegalovirus exposure and HLA in healthy donors. Healthy bone marrow donors formed the donor group. This CDR3 contains 16 residues. The junction had 10 bases not matched to a gene; V was cut back by 2 bases and J by 10 bases. Germline lookup yields CDR1 SGHRS and CDR2 YFSETQ. PCR was performed using 60 Vbeta and 13 Jbeta primers. TCRdb's table, derived via immunoSEQ multiplex PCR, lists solely in-frame clones and lacks some. The top ten hold approximately 0.93% of the sample, which has roughly 120,000 clones, 60% to 85% seen once. Findings and limits, study-wide: Researchers reported in a later analysis that a missense DCLRE1C variant was tied to TCR beta V- and J-gene trimming. A few of the chains that were CMV-associated were confirmed in vitro to be specific for CMV antigens. Certain indistinguishable V segments, among them TRBV6-2 and TRBV6-3, were excluded.

What was sequenced was PBMCs. The TCR sequence derives from a human donor in good health. The chain combines TRBV5-1 with TRBJ1-6; TRBD1 matches 9 bases. The CDR3 DNA reads as TGCGCCAGCAGCTTAGAGACCGGGACAGGGTTGTCACCCCTCCACTTT. Translated: CASSLETGTGLSPLHF. Looking up the rest from reference TRBV5-1 and TRBJ1-6 gives the full variable domain: KAGVTQTPRYLIKTRGQQVTLSCSPISGHRSVSWYQQTPGQGLQFLFEYFSETQRNKGNFPGRFSGRQFSNSRSEMNVSTLELGDSALYLCASSLETGTGLSPLHFGNGTRLTVT.